These 29 T cell receptor beta chains came from one sample sequenced in a study of identical twins. MiXCR, applied by TCRdb to the 5' RACE reads, yields one record per CDR3 protein. The sample lists hundreds of thousands of distinct CDR3 sequences; over 15% were seen once. These records were also assigned to another study, of T cells expressing NK-cell markers.

The sample was PBMCs. These receptors were collected from a woman aged 18-30 years in good health.

V and J are TRBV7-2 and TRBJ2-2, with D perhaps given as TRBD1 or TRBD2 (5 bases each). The ends were cut back, 5 bases at V and 4 bases at J, with 8 bases in the middle. Germline V gene data show CDR1 as SGHTA and CDR2 as FQGNSA. The CDR3 has 13 amino acids. CDR3 in amino acids: CASSRGVTGELFF. The CDR3 bases are TGTGCCAGCAGCCGAGGGGTCACCGGGGAGCTGTTTTTT. The full variable domain, with the rest looked up from reference TRBV7-2 and TRBJ2-2, is GAGVSQSPSNKVTEKGKDVELRCDPISGHTALYWYRQSLGQGLEFLIYFQGNSAPDKSGLPSDRFSAERTGGSVSTLTIQRTQQEDSAVYLCASSRGVTGELFFGEGSRLTVL.

This clonotype appeared many times. The chain employs TRBV20-1 and TRBJ2-6; no reliable D call. CDR1 is DFQATT, CDR2 SNEGSKA, per germline (reference sequence). The CDR3 covers 14 residues. Trimming stripped 3 bases from V and 0 bases from J, with 6 bases between. CDR3 loop: CSARSGSGANVLTF. In nucleotides, the CDR3 is TGCAGTGCTAGGTCGGGCTCTGGGGCCAACGTCCTGACTTTC.

The chain combines TRBV5-1 with TRBJ2-7, with TRBD1 identical over 7 bases. V lost 4 bases to trimming and J lost 2 bases; unmatched junction nucleotides: 6. Looked up from germline, CDR1 is SGHRS and CDR2 is YFSETQ. The CDR3 has 14 residues. The CDR3 sequence: CASSKTGLPYEQYF. Here the CDR3 DNA reads TGCGCCAGCAGCAAGACAGGGTTACCCTACGAGCAGTACTTC. Variable domain in full (rest from reference TRBV5-1 and TRBJ2-7): KAGVTQTPRYLIKTRGQQVTLSCSPISGHRSVSWYQQTPGQGLQFLFEYFSETQRNKGNFPGRFSGRQFSNSRSEMNVSTLELGDSALYLCASSKTGLPYEQYFGPGTRLTVT.

The chain combines TRBV29-1 with TRBJ2-7; D is ambiguous. The CDR3 extends over 12 amino acids. Per germline, CDR1 SQVTM and CDR2 ANQGSEA. Deletions cut 4 bases from V and 6 bases from J, with 13 bases between. The CDR3 is CSVASEYVEQYF. In nucleotides, the CDR3 is TGCAGCGTTGCCAGCGAGTACGTCGAGCAGTACTTC.

The V call is TRBV6-5, the J call TRBJ2-2; D might be TRBD2 (7 bases). CDR3 length: 16 amino acids. The germline gives CDR1 MNHEY, CDR2 SVGAGI. V lost 5 bases and J lost 0, with 13 bases in between. The DNA of the CDR3 is TGTGCCAGCAGTCACGGGAGGACAGCGAACACCGGGGAGCTGTTTTTT. Translated: CASSHGRTANTGELFF.

V is TRBV7-6 and J is TRBJ2-3; 7 nucleotides match TRBD2. CDR1 SGHVS and CDR2 FNYEAQ come from the germline V gene. The CDR3 has 16 amino acids. After removal of 1 base from V and 5 bases from J, the junction contained 9 bases not matched to a gene. The CDR3 sequence is CASSLESGRAKDTQYF. The CDR3 bases are TGTGCCAGCAGCTTAGAGTCGGGGAGGGCGAAAGATACGCAGTATTTT.

This clonotype was found a few times. V gene TRBV12-3 or TRBV12-4 combines with J gene TRBJ1-1; D possibly corresponds to TRBD1 (5 bases). V dropped 0 bases and J dropped 7 bases, with 12 bases sitting between them. The length of the CDR3 is 14 residues. The CDR3: CASSLAGVYDEAFF. CDR3 nucleotide sequence: TGTGCCAGCAGTTTAGCGGGGGTCTATGATGAAGCTTTCTTT.

This clonotype was seen a few times. The CDR3 DNA is TGTGCCAGCAGTTATGCCGGGACAGGAAGGGGTGAGCAGTTCTTC. Its protein is CASSYAGTGRGEQFF. This chain joins TRBV6-2 or TRBV6-3 and TRBJ2-1, with 8 bases matching TRBD1. Germline CDR1 and CDR2: MNHEY and SVGEGT. V lost 3 bases and J lost 9; bases outside the gene matches: 10. This CDR3 region has 15 residues.

This clonotype has ten or more counts. V gene TRBV12-3 or TRBV12-4 combines with J gene TRBJ2-1; D call uncertain. V lost 4 bases to trimming and J lost 12 bases, with 13 bases between them. This CDR3 is built from 12 residues. The CDR3 DNA sequence: TGTGCCAGCAGTTGGCAAGGTGTCGGGCAGTTCTTC. This sequence encodes CASSWQGVGQFF.

There are a few counts of this clonotype. The chain links TRBV12-3 or TRBV12-4 to TRBJ1-1; D ambiguous. The V gene lost 4 bases and the J gene lost 3 bases, with 12 bases spanning the gap. This CDR3 region has 14 residues. This CDR3 is CASSSYQGYTEAFF. As DNA, the CDR3 is TGTGCCAGCAGTTCATATCAAGGATACACTGAAGCTTTCTTT.

The rearrangement joins TRBV6-1 to TRBJ1-5; 8 bases agree with TRBD1. CDR1 MNHNS and CDR2 SASEGT come from the germline V gene. Trimming cost V 7 bases and J 7 bases; bases outside gene matches: 12. The CDR3 covers 15 residues. CDR3 loop: CASTMTGVDGQPQHF. In DNA form, the CDR3 reads TGTGCCAGCACCATGACAGGGGTTGATGGCCAGCCCCAGCATTTT.

The V and J genes are TRBV12-3 or TRBV12-4 and TRBJ2-1, with no clear D. The CDR3 contains 12 residues. Trimming stripped 7 bases from V and 9 bases from J, with 13 bases between. For the CDR3, the DNA is TGTGCCAGCACCCGGTTGCCGGGTGAGCAGTTCTTC. Residues: CASTRLPGEQFF.

The CDR3: CASSVAPGPQETQYF. CDR3 bases: TGTGCCAGCAGCGTAGCTCCGGGACCACAAGAGACCCAGTACTTC. This chain uses TRBV9 with TRBJ2-5; D might be TRBD1 or TRBD2, each matching 5 bases. Trimming took off 0 bases at V and 2 bases at J, with 11 bases between the two ends. From germline, CDR1 is SGDLS and CDR2 YYNGEE. This CDR3 is built from 15 residues. Full variable domain (remainder filled in from reference TRBV9 and TRBJ2-5): DSGVTQTPKHLITATGQRVTLRCSPRSGDLSVYWYQQSLDQGLQFLIQYYNGEERAKGNILERFSAQQFPDLHSELNLSSLELGDSALYFCASSVAPGPQETQYFGPGTRLLVL.

The V call is TRBV15, the J call TRBJ1-1; TRBD1 matches at 9 bases. Looked up from germline, CDR1 is LNHNV and CDR2 is YYDKDF (reference sequence). The CDR3 is made up of 15 amino acids. J lost 6 bases, V lost 0 bases, and 5 bases had no gene match. CDR3 sequence (DNA): TGTGCCACCAGCAGAGATAGGGACAGGGTCCCTGAAGCTTTCTTT. Translation: CATSRDRDRVPEAFF.

The chain links TRBV18 to TRBJ2-5, with TRBD2 identical over 11 bases. V lost 1 base and J lost 5; bases outside the gene matches: 12. The CDR3 loop spans 18 amino acids. The germline V gene has CDR1 KGHSH and CDR2 LQKENI. The CDR3 loop is CASSPLAGGPSSWETQYF. The CDR3 coding sequence is TGTGCCAGCTCACCACTAGCGGGAGGGCCCTCGTCTTGGGAGACCCAGTACTTC.

The chain recombines TRBV10-3 with TRBJ2-3; TRBD2 matches 8 bases. This CDR3 spans 14 amino acids. Losses at the gene ends were 7 bases for V and 0 bases for J; bases not matched to a gene: 3. Germline CDR1 reads ENHRY; CDR2 reads SYGVKD. CDR3 region: CAITRGGSTDTQYF. The CDR3 coding sequence is TGTGCCATCACTCGGGGGGGGAGCACAGATACGCAGTATTTT.

The gene calls are TRBV10-3 and TRBJ2-1; D is ambiguous. CDR1 is ENHRY, CDR2 SYGVKD, per germline. The CDR3 contains 12 residues. V was cut by 10 bases and J by 8 bases, with 15 bases left in between. In DNA form, the CDR3 reads TGTGCCACCACCGCGTTTAGGGATGAGCAGTTCTTC. Amino acid sequence: CATTAFRDEQFF.

This clonotype was seen only a few times. This rearrangement joins TRBV5-8 to TRBJ1-2; D uncertain. This CDR3 comprises 13 residues. In germline, CDR1 is SGHTS, CDR2 YDEGEE. Trimming pared 3 bases from V and 5 bases from J, leaving 11 bases between. The chain's CDR3 is CASSYRRSYGYTF. In DNA, the CDR3 is TGTGCCAGCAGCTATAGACGTTCTTATGGCTACACCTTC.

This clonotype was counted only a few times. V is TRBV5-1 and J is TRBJ2-4, with a tentative D call TRBD1 (5 bases). The germline V gene has CDR1 SGHRS and CDR2 YFSETQ. V shed 4 bases and J shed 16 bases, with 21 bases lying between them. CDR3 length: 13 amino acids. The CDR3 reads CASSEVGADRLYF. The CDR3 nucleotides read TGCGCCAGCAGCGAGGTGGGCGCCGACAGACTTTACTTC.

This chain joins TRBV27 and TRBJ2-7; 8 bases fit TRBD2. This CDR3 has 16 residues. CDR1 and CDR2 (germline): MNHEY, SMNVEV (reference sequence). Unmatched junction bases numbered 14, after V lost 8 bases and J lost 2 bases. CDR3 DNA: TGTGCCAGCTCCTACGGGGGGGGCGGAGGAACCTACGAGCAGTACTTC. Its protein is CASSYGGGGGTYEQYF.

V is TRBV9 and J is TRBJ1-6; a weak D match, TRBD1 (5 bases). With 4 bases removed from V and 6 bases from J, the gap between germline ends came to 14 bases. The V gene's germline CDR1 is SGDLS and CDR2 YYNGEE. This CDR3 has 15 residues. The CDR3 sequence: CASSPDGGPNSPLHF. CDR3 sequence (DNA): TGTGCCAGCAGCCCTGATGGGGGACCTAATTCACCCCTCCACTTT.

The V gene is TRBV12-3 or TRBV12-4, the J gene TRBJ2-1; 11 nucleotides agree with TRBD2. CDR3 length equals 16 residues. V trimming: 0 bases; J trimming: 15 bases; junction bases outside the gene matches: 13. CDR3 amino acids: CASSLALAGGFRRPFF. CDR3 coding DNA: TGTGCCAGCAGTTTAGCCCTAGCGGGGGGCTTCCGCCGTCCGTTCTTC.

This clonotype was picked up a small number of times. The genes are TRBV12-3 or TRBV12-4 and TRBJ1-1, with D perhaps TRBD1 (6 bases). The CDR3 loop spans 14 amino acids. Deletions cut 6 bases from V and 4 bases from J, with 15 bases between. CDR3 in DNA: TGTGCCAGCAGGTTACAGGGCCGAGGCACTGAAGCTTTCTTT. It codes for CASRLQGRGTEAFF.

V and J are TRBV12-3 or TRBV12-4 and TRBJ1-6; no definite D call. This CDR3 comprises 13 residues. V was trimmed by 8 bases and J by 4 bases, leaving 9 bases between them. This chain's CDR3 is CASQREYNSPLHF. Written as DNA, the CDR3 is TGTGCCAGCCAACGGGAGTATAATTCACCCCTCCACTTT.

This sequence joins TRBV6-5 and TRBJ2-7, with unresolved D. The CDR3 sequence is 16 residues long. From germline, CDR1 is MNHEY and CDR2 SVGAGI. V gave up 4 bases and J gave up 5 bases, with 21 bases separating them. The CDR3 bases are TGTGCCAGCAGTTCCCTTTTGGCGACATTAGGAGACGAGCAGTACTTC. Translated, it gives CASSSLLATLGDEQYF.

This rearrangement joins TRBV5-6 to TRBJ1-2; D unresolved. V shed 4 bases and J shed 3 bases, with 10 bases lying between them. This CDR3 spans 13 amino acids. Looked up from germline, CDR1 is SGHDT and CDR2 is YYEEEE. In nucleotides, the CDR3 is TGTGCCAGCAGCCGCGGAGGACACTATGGCTACACCTTC. Its translation is CASSRGGHYGYTF.

This clonotype was seen more than once but under ten times. V is TRBV30 and J is TRBJ2-7; no clear D gene. V was trimmed by 3 bases and J by 7 bases, leaving 13 bases between them. CDR1 GTSNPN and CDR2 SVGIG come from the germline V gene (reference sequence). The CDR3 totals 12 residues. CDR3 protein: CAWSGGYGEQYF. CDR3 nucleotide sequence: TGTGCCTGGAGCGGCGGTTACGGGGAGCAGTACTTC.

This clonotype was recorded a few times. V usage is TRBV5-5 and J usage is TRBJ2-3; maybe TRBD1 (6 bases). Germline lookup yields CDR1 SGHKS and CDR2 YYEKEE (reference sequence). This CDR3 is built from 17 residues. V gave up 4 bases and J gave up 0 bases, with 18 bases separating them. The CDR3 region has the DNA TGTGCCAGCAGCCCCCAACCCGGACAGTCTAGCACAGATACGCAGTATTTT. It is translated as CASSPQPGQSSTDTQYF.

This clonotype has just a few counts. The genes are TRBV20-1 and TRBJ1-2, with D possibly matching TRBD1 (6 bases). The CDR3 has 14 residues. V shed 2 bases and J shed 4 bases, with 14 bases lying between them. Germline V gives CDR1 DFQATT, CDR2 SNEGSKA (reference sequence). The CDR3 DNA sequence: TGCAGTGCTAGAACCACAGGGACCCTCTATGGCTACACCTTC. Protein product: CSARTTGTLYGYTF.